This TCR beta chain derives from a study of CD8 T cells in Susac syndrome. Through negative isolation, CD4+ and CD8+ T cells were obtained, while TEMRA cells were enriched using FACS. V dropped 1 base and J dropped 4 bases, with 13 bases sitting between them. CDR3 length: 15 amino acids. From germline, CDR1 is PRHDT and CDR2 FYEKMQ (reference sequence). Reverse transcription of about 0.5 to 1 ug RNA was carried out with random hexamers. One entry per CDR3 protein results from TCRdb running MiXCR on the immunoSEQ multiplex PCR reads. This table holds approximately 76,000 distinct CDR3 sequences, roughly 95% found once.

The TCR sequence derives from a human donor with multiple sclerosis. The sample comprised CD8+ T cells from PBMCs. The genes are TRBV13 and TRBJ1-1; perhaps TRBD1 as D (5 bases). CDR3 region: CASSLAKAGGTEAFF. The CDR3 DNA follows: TGTGCCAGCAGCTTAGCGAAGGCCGGGGGCACTGAAGCTTTCTTT.